One and the same sample provided the 17 T cell receptor beta chains below, sequenced in a study of shared clonotypes between healthy human individuals. Sequenced by immunoSEQ multiplex PCR; TCRdb stores in-frame clones only, minus some. In the table there are approximately 1,500,000 clones, approximately 98% of which are singletons. Input material: naive CD4+ T cells sorted from blood. Documented subset: CD45RA+ positively selected. Receptors were obtained from a young man in good health.

The rearrangement joins TRBV19 to TRBJ2-1, with 14 positions matching TRBD2. Germline V gene lookup returns CDR1 LNHDA and CDR2 SQIVND (reference sequence). Unmatched junction bases numbered 5, after V lost 5 bases and J lost 2 bases. This CDR3 has 17 amino acids. The CDR3 region has the DNA TGTGCCAGTAGTCCGGGACTAGCGGGAGTCCCCTACAATGAGCAGTTCTTC. Translating gives CASSPGLAGVPYNEQFF. Full variable domain (rest looked up from reference TRBV19 and TRBJ2-1): DGGITQSPKYLFRKEGQNVTLSCEQNLNHDAMYWYRQDPGQGLRLIYYSQIVNDFQKGDIAEGYSVSREKKESFPLTVTSAQKNPTAFYLCASSPGLAGVPYNEQFFGPGTRLTVL.

Worth noting for this clone: At one of its ends the junction is not consistent with the germline gene, which may arise from a read error. The chain carries TRBV27 and TRBJ2-1; D not certain. Germline loops: CDR1 MNHEY, CDR2 SMNVEV (reference sequence). The CDR3 extends over 13 amino acids. This CDR3 is CASRFIDNNEQFF. CDR3 sequence (DNA): TGTGCCAGCCGTTTTATAGACAACAATGAGCAGTTCTTC.

The gene calls are TRBV7-3 and TRBJ2-7; D not certain. From germline, CDR1 is SGHTA and CDR2 FQGTGA. V was clipped by 2 bases and J by 3 bases, with 11 bases between them. The CDR3 totals 14 residues. The CDR3 sequence is CASSLQGSGYEQYF. CDR3 DNA: TGTGCCAGCAGCTTACAAGGTTCCGGCTACGAGCAGTACTTC. The whole variable domain, filled in from reference TRBV7-3 and TRBJ2-7, reads GAGVSQTPSNKVTEKGKYVELRCDPISGHTALYWYRQSLGQGPEFLIYFQGTGAADDSGLPNDRFFAVRPEGSVSTLKIQRTERGDSAVYLCASSLQGSGYEQYFGPGTRLTVT.

The V gene is TRBV4-2, the J gene TRBJ2-7; 7 bases map to TRBD2. The CDR3 contains 16 residues. The V and J ends lost 0 bases and 1 base, in that order; junction bases with no gene match: 6. Looked up from germline, CDR1 is LGHNA and CDR2 is YNFKEQ. The CDR3 bases are TGTGCCAGCAGCCAAGAGGTAGCGGGCGCTTCCTACGAGCAGTACTTC. Its protein is CASSQEVAGASYEQYF.

The rearrangement joins TRBV7-2 to TRBJ2-1; D is unresolved. Germline CDR1 SGHTA, CDR2 FQGNSA. CDR3 length: 12 amino acids. V was trimmed by 1 base and J by 8 bases, leaving 6 bases between them. The CDR3 region has the DNA TGTGCCAGCAGCTTAGAGTACGATGAGCAGTTCTTC. Its protein is CASSLEYDEQFF.

The chain links TRBV19 to TRBJ1-2, with D possibly matching TRBD1 (6 bases). Germline values: CDR1 LNHDA, CDR2 SQIVND (reference sequence). V lost 7 bases and J lost 2, with 11 bases in between. The CDR3 covers 13 residues. The CDR3 DNA sequence: TGTGCCAGTACCCGAGACAGGAACTATGGCTACACCTTC. As protein: CASTRDRNYGYTF.

The V call is TRBV6-5, the J call TRBJ2-7, with D possibly matching TRBD1 (6 bases). The CDR3 has 14 amino acids. Trimming took 0 bases from V and 6 from J, leaving 12 bases between them. CDR1 is MNHEY, CDR2 SVGAGI, per germline. The CDR3 here is CASSYSGLGGEQYF. CDR3 nucleotide sequence: TGTGCCAGCAGTTACTCAGGGCTAGGGGGCGAGCAGTACTTC.

This clone was counted a single time. The V gene is TRBV13, the J gene TRBJ2-3; 7 bases map to TRBD2. Germline CDR1 and CDR2: PRHDT and FYEKMQ (reference sequence). The CDR3 spans 19 residues. Losses at the gene ends were 7 bases for V and 3 bases for J; bases not matched to a gene: 22. CDR3 nucleotides: TGTGCCAGCAATTCGCCCGGGTCTAGCGGACGCTGGAGGACAGATACGCAGTATTTT. Residues: CASNSPGSSGRWRTDTQYF.

This clone has a single count. The CDR3 sequence: CASGAGTGRTDTQYF. CDR3 in DNA: TGTGCCAGCGGGGCCGGGACAGGCCGCACAGATACGCAGTATTTT. This chain joins TRBV6-1 and TRBJ2-3; TRBD1 matches 8 bases. The CDR3 covers 15 residues. With V trimmed by 8 bases and J by 1 base, 8 bases remained unmatched. CDR1 is MNHNS, CDR2 SASEGT, per germline.

The CDR3 loop is CAISATSGSEQYF. The CDR3 DNA sequence: TGTGCCATCAGTGCCACTAGCGGAAGCGAGCAGTACTTC. The chain uses TRBV10-3 and TRBJ2-7, with 8 bases that match TRBD2. CDR1 is ENHRY, CDR2 SYGVKD, per germline. CDR3 length equals 13 residues. With V trimmed by 4 bases and J by 6 bases, 5 bases remained unmatched.

This clone was recorded once. The same CDR3 arises from other DNA sequences in this sample as well. V is TRBV7-9 and J is TRBJ2-1; possibly TRBD1 or TRBD2 for D (5 bases each). V was trimmed by 5 bases and J by 0 bases, leaving 11 bases between them. The CDR3 consists of 15 residues. Germline V lookup: CDR1 SEHNR, CDR2 FQNEAQ (reference sequence). CDR3 sequence (DNA): TGTGCCAGCAGCCCAGGGAGAAGCTCCTACAATGAGCAGTTCTTC. It specifies CASSPGRSSYNEQFF.

This rearrangement joins TRBV4-1 to TRBJ1-4; 10 bases map to TRBD1. The CDR3 has 16 residues. Unmatched junction bases numbered 10, after V lost 4 bases and J lost 8 bases. Germline assignment: CDR1 MGHRA and CDR2 YSYEKL. In DNA, the CDR3 is TGCGCCAGCAGCCCCATGACAGGGGGCATGCGAGAAAAACTGTTTTTT. Translation gives CASSPMTGGMREKLFF.

This clone is a singleton in its sample. This rearrangement joins TRBV18 to TRBJ2-7, with D tentatively TRBD1 (6 bases). CDR3 length: 16 residues. The ends were cut back, 4 bases at V and 6 bases at J, with 22 bases in the middle. The germline V gene encodes CDR1 KGHSH and CDR2 LQKENI. The CDR3 DNA follows: TGTGCCAGCTCACACCTCACAGGGAACATTCGCGGCGAGCAGTACTTC. It yields the protein CASSHLTGNIRGEQYF.

The chain couples TRBV2 to TRBJ1-1, with 9 nucleotides matching TRBD1. V lost 3 bases and J lost 5; bases outside the gene matches: 7. The CDR3 is 15 residues long. Germline CDR1 reads SNHLY; CDR2 reads FYNNEI. CDR3 sequence reads: CASSDKDRGGTEAFF. In DNA form, the CDR3 reads TGTGCCAGCAGTGATAAGGACAGGGGAGGGACTGAAGCTTTCTTT.

CDR3: CASSVDLAGGPLETQYF. CDR3 in DNA: TGTGCCAGCAGCGTAGATTTAGCGGGAGGGCCGTTGGAGACCCAGTACTTC. The V call is TRBV9, the J call TRBJ2-5; 11 nucleotides line up with TRBD2. With V trimmed by 0 bases and J by 5 bases, 9 bases remained unmatched. Germline CDR1 is SGDLS and CDR2 is YYNGEE. The CDR3 runs to 17 residues. Full variable domain (rest looked up from reference TRBV9 and TRBJ2-5): DSGVTQTPKHLITATGQRVTLRCSPRSGDLSVYWYQQSLDQGLQFLIQYYNGEERAKGNILERFSAQQFPDLHSELNLSSLELGDSALYFCASSVDLAGGPLETQYFGPGTRLLVL.

The V call is TRBV15, the J call TRBJ2-1; D is unresolved. CDR1 and CDR2 from the germline V gene are LNHNV and YYDKDF (reference sequence). The CDR3 sequence is 11 residues long. Trimming removed 5 bases at V and 10 bases at J, with 9 bases between. The CDR3 sequence: CATSFLSEQFF. The CDR3 DNA reads TGTGCCACCAGCTTTTTGAGCGAGCAGTTCTTC.

On this clone: Other DNA variants within this sample encode the same CDR3. The chain joins TRBV29-1 to TRBJ1-5; weak D call: TRBD1 (6 bases). The CDR3 is 13 residues long. Trimming removed 2 bases from V and 6 bases from J, with 11 bases in between. In germline, CDR1 is SQVTM, CDR2 ANQGSEA. The CDR3 region is CSVEYRVGQPQHF. Here the CDR3 DNA reads TGCAGCGTTGAATACAGGGTCGGTCAGCCCCAGCATTTT.